These 27 T cell receptor beta chains were all obtained from the same sample, sequenced in a study of shared clonotypes between healthy human individuals. CD45RO-negative, CCR7-positively selected cells formed the naive CD8 fraction, excluding terminally differentiated effector memory CD45RA+ cells. Sequencing was performed with immunoSEQ multiplex PCR; in TCRdb, only in-frame clones are kept and a portion is missing. The data show about 820,000 clones, 92% seen once. What was sequenced was naive CD8+ T cells sorted from blood. These receptors were collected from a young man in good health.

With regard to this clone: This same CDR3 is encoded by further DNA sequences in the sample. The chain has TRBV4-3 and TRBJ1-3; D is possibly TRBD1 (5 bases). Per the germline V gene, CDR1 is LGHNA and CDR2 is YSLEER. The CDR3 runs to 15 residues. V was pared by 0 bases and J by 1 base, with 7 bases between. CDR3 bases: TGCGCCAGCAGCCAAGATGGGGGATCTGGAAACACCATATATTTT. Translation gives CASSQDGGSGNTIYF.

This sequence joins TRBV29-1 and TRBJ2-1; possibly TRBD2 for D (6 bases). Germline V gene sequence: CDR1 SQVTM, CDR2 ANQGSEA. The CDR3 runs to 14 residues. The V end was cut by 7 bases, the J end by 8 bases, with 21 bases between. CDR3 nucleotides: TGCAGCGCCCGGCCAGGAGGGACGCTCGATGAGCAGTTCTTC. Amino acid sequence: CSARPGGTLDEQFF.

The chain carries TRBV29-1 and TRBJ2-5; maybe TRBD2 (6 bases). V was trimmed by 3 bases and J by 4 bases, leaving 24 bases between them. In germline, CDR1 is SQVTM, CDR2 ANQGSEA. The CDR3 is made up of 17 amino acids. CDR3 protein: CSVDGTESGRLSETQYF. DNA of the CDR3: TGCAGCGTTGATGGCACAGAGAGCGGGCGCCTGTCAGAGACCCAGTACTTC.

The chain couples TRBV9 to TRBJ2-7, with a possible D match to TRBD2 (5 bases). Germline CDR1 and CDR2: SGDLS and YYNGEE. Trimming took 7 bases from V and 5 from J, leaving 19 bases between them. The CDR3 runs 14 residues. In nucleotides, the CDR3 is TGTGCCAGCGGGAGTGGGGTTCCACGCGACGAGCAGTACTTC. As protein: CASGSGVPRDEQYF.

The rearrangement joins TRBV7-9 to TRBJ2-7; TRBD1 agrees at 9 bases. Germline lookup yields CDR1 SEHNR and CDR2 FQNEAQ (reference sequence). J was trimmed by 5 bases and V by 5 bases; bases with no gene match: 16. The CDR3 runs 17 residues. The CDR3 region is CASSLGWGQGASHEQYF. CDR3 in DNA: TGTGCCAGCAGCCTTGGTTGGGGACAGGGTGCATCCCACGAGCAGTACTTC.

CDR3 coding DNA: TGTGCCAGCAGTTCCCTTCAGGGGTCCAAATATGGCTACACCTTC. Its translation: CASSSLQGSKYGYTF. The rearrangement links TRBV28 to TRBJ1-2, with a possible D match to TRBD1 (6 bases). Per germline, CDR1 MDHEN and CDR2 SYDVKM. Trimming shortened V by 4 bases and J by 5 bases, and 17 bases separated the two germline ends. The CDR3 extends over 15 amino acids.

The V and J genes are TRBV29-1 and TRBJ2-1, with D uncertain. Trimming took off 4 bases at V and 6 bases at J, with 7 bases between the two ends. The CDR3 consists of 11 residues. Germline V gene data show CDR1 as SQVTM and CDR2 as ANQGSEA. Here the CDR3 DNA reads TGCAGCGTTGGCGCGGTCAATGAGCAGTTCTTC. It codes for CSVGAVNEQFF.

A note on this clone: In the same sample, other DNA sequences code for this CDR3. The chain links TRBV27 to TRBJ2-7; D gene unclear. This CDR3 spans 13 amino acids. Germline loops: CDR1 MNHEY, CDR2 SMNVEV (reference sequence). The ends were cut back, 3 bases at V and 4 bases at J, with 10 bases in the middle. CDR3 nucleotide sequence: TGTGCCAGCAGTTTCGGATTTTCGTACGAGCAGTACTTC. Protein sequence: CASSFGFSYEQYF.

V is TRBV27 and J is TRBJ1-2; possibly TRBD1 for D (6 bases). Germline loops: CDR1 MNHEY, CDR2 SMNVEV (reference sequence). This CDR3 has 14 amino acids. Trimming removed 5 bases at V and 4 bases at J, with 14 bases between. CDR3 sequence reads: CASSPNGGAYGYTF. Here the CDR3 DNA reads TGTGCCAGCAGTCCTAACGGGGGCGCCTATGGCTACACCTTC.

This chain connects TRBV9 to TRBJ2-7; possibly TRBD2 for D (5 bases). The germline V gene has CDR1 SGDLS and CDR2 YYNGEE. Deletions cut 0 bases from V and 7 bases from J, with 17 bases between. This CDR3 has 15 amino acids. The CDR3 here is CASSVEGADLEEQYF. The CDR3 DNA sequence: TGTGCCAGCAGCGTAGAAGGAGCGGACCTAGAAGAGCAGTACTTC. The full variable domain, rest sourced from reference TRBV9 and TRBJ2-7, is DSGVTQTPKHLITATGQRVTLRCSPRSGDLSVYWYQQSLDQGLQFLIQYYNGEERAKGNILERFSAQQFPDLHSELNLSSLELGDSALYFCASSVEGADLEEQYFGPGTRLTVT.

As for this clone: Relative to the germline gene, one junction end is altered; a read error may explain this. The J gene is TRBJ2-7, the V gene TRBV7-7; 8 nucleotides match TRBD2. This CDR3 contains 16 residues. Per germline, CDR1 SSHAT and CDR2 FNYEAQ (reference sequence). The CDR3, as DNA: TGTGCTAGCAGCTTTGAACTAGCGGAAATCTCCTACGAGCAGTACTTC. Translated: CASSFELAEISYEQYF.

The chain recombines TRBV5-5 with TRBJ2-5; tentative D call: TRBD1 (5 bases). The CDR3 loop spans 17 amino acids. The V end was cut by 4 bases, the J end by 6 bases, with 25 bases between. Per germline, CDR1 SGHKS and CDR2 YYEKEE (reference sequence). CDR3 nucleotides: TGTGCCAGCAGCACTATCGAACAGGACCCCCTGTGGAAGACCCAGTACTTC. This encodes CASSTIEQDPLWKTQYF.

The gene calls are TRBV9 and TRBJ2-2; D unclear. This CDR3 is 13 amino acids long. From germline, CDR1 is SGDLS and CDR2 YYNGEE. Trimming took off 6 bases at V and 5 bases at J, with 11 bases between the two ends. In nucleotides, the CDR3 is TGTGCCAGCACCCAATACTATACCGGGGAGCTGTTTTTT. It codes for CASTQYYTGELFF.

For this clone: Relative to the germline gene, one junction end is altered; a read error may explain this. The J gene is TRBJ2-1, the V gene TRBV7-7; 7 bases line up with TRBD1. Germline assignment: CDR1 SSHAT and CDR2 FNYEAQ (reference sequence). This CDR3 region has 15 residues. DNA of the CDR3: TGTGCTAGCAGCTTAAGTACAGGGGTCTACAATGAGCAGTTCTTC. Translating it yields CASSLSTGVYNEQFF.

This chain uses TRBV5-6 with TRBJ1-2; D is ambiguous. With 4 bases removed from V and 3 bases from J, the gap between germline ends came to 4 bases. This CDR3 has 11 amino acids. From germline, CDR1 is SGHDT and CDR2 YYEEEE. The CDR3 is CASSQHYGYTF. CDR3 DNA: TGTGCCAGCAGCCAACACTATGGCTACACCTTC.

The rearrangement joins TRBV2 to TRBJ1-2; 7 bases match TRBD1. In germline, CDR1 is SNHLY, CDR2 FYNNEI. This CDR3 contains 14 residues. The J segment lost 3 bases and the V segment lost 8 bases, leaving 9 bases of the junction unmatched. This CDR3 reads CASGGQRSHYGYTF. The CDR3 DNA reads TGTGCCAGCGGGGGACAGCGATCGCACTATGGCTACACCTTC.

The chain combines TRBV7-8 with TRBJ2-7; D call uncertain. V shed 2 bases and J shed 5 bases, with 25 bases lying between them. Germline V gene sequence: CDR1 SGHVS, CDR2 FQNEAQ. The CDR3 is 18 residues long. CDR3 DNA: TGTGCCAGCAGCTTAAGGATGGGCTCGGGCTCCATGATACACGAGCAGTACTTC. The encoded protein is CASSLRMGSGSMIHEQYF.

The V call is TRBV27, the J call TRBJ2-2; 8 nucleotides align to TRBD2. Germline-derived CDR1 and CDR2 are MNHEY and SMNVEV (reference sequence). V trimming: 7 bases; J trimming: 5 bases; junction bases outside the gene matches: 3. The CDR3 sequence is 13 residues long. The CDR3 nucleotides are TGTGCCAGCATCGGGGGGGCGACCGGGGAGCTGTTTTTT. This translates into CASIGGATGELFF.

The V and J genes are TRBV2 and TRBJ2-3; weak D call: TRBD2 (6 bases). Trimming shortened V by 10 bases and J by 0 bases, and 11 bases separated the two germline ends. Germline-derived CDR1 and CDR2 are SNHLY and FYNNEI. This CDR3 contains 13 residues. This CDR3 is CAMGRQSTDTQYF. For the CDR3, the DNA is TGTGCCATGGGGAGGCAGAGCACAGATACGCAGTATTTT.

The chain uses TRBV5-1 and TRBJ1-1, with 7 bases matching TRBD1. CDR3 length: 14 amino acids. V was pared by 3 bases and J by 1 base, with 3 bases of the junction left unmatched. CDR1 is SGHRS, CDR2 YFSETQ, per germline. CDR3 sequence: CASSSEGANTEAFF. In DNA form, the CDR3 reads TGCGCCAGCAGCTCGGAGGGGGCGAACACTGAAGCTTTCTTT.

The chain combines TRBV9 with TRBJ2-1, with 14 bases that match TRBD2. In germline, CDR1 is SGDLS, CDR2 YYNGEE. This CDR3 is built from 15 residues. After removal of 8 bases from V and 8 bases from J, the junction contained 9 bases not matched to a gene. CDR3 region: CASTIGTSGRDEQFF. Written as DNA, the CDR3 is TGTGCCAGTACTATCGGGACTAGCGGGAGAGATGAGCAGTTCTTC.

V usage is TRBV5-4 and J usage is TRBJ2-3, with 10 nucleotides matching TRBD1. CDR1 and CDR2 from the germline V gene are SGHNT and YYREEE (reference sequence). This CDR3 comprises 15 residues. With 4 bases clipped from V and 1 base from J, the junction kept 3 bases outside the gene matches. The CDR3, as DNA: TGTGCCAGCAGCACCGGGACAGGGGGCACAGATACGCAGTATTTT. This codes for CASSTGTGGTDTQYF.

This chain connects TRBV7-3 to TRBJ2-1; D may correspond to TRBD1 or TRBD2 (6 bases each). The CDR3 has 15 amino acids. In germline, CDR1 is SGHTA, CDR2 FQGTGA. The V and J ends lost 0 bases and 5 bases respectively, with 11 bases between them. CDR3 sequence reads: CASSLTWGAHNEQFF. The DNA of the CDR3 is TGTGCCAGCAGCTTAACGTGGGGGGCCCACAATGAGCAGTTCTTC.

The rearrangement uses TRBV19 and TRBJ2-3; D call uncertain. V was trimmed by 10 bases and J by 6 bases, leaving 11 bases between them. CDR1 is LNHDA, CDR2 SQIVND, per germline (reference sequence). This CDR3 is built from 11 residues. CDR3 DNA sequence: TGTGCCACTAGGACCTCCGATACGCAGTATTTT. Translated, it gives CATRTSDTQYF.

The chain links TRBV7-9 to TRBJ2-5, with D uncertain. This CDR3 region has 14 residues. Germline CDR1 reads SEHNR; CDR2 reads FQNEAQ (reference sequence). Trimming stripped 1 base from V and 1 base from J, with 7 bases between. CDR3: CASSLGTLQETQYF. In DNA form, the CDR3 reads TGTGCCAGCAGCTTAGGCACGCTCCAAGAGACCCAGTACTTC.

The chain is built from TRBV11-2 and TRBJ2-1; TRBD2 agrees at 7 bases. V shed 0 bases and J 5 bases; nucleotides not matched to a gene: 4. CDR1 is SGHAT and CDR2 is FQNNGV in the germline V gene. The CDR3 length is 15 residues. This CDR3 reads CASSLDGGTNNEQFF. In nucleotides, the CDR3 is TGTGCCAGCAGCTTAGATGGGGGGACTAACAATGAGCAGTTCTTC.

The gene calls are TRBV29-1 and TRBJ2-7; tentative D call: TRBD1 (5 bases). Trimming took 4 bases from V and 3 from J, leaving 10 bases between them. This CDR3 comprises 12 residues. CDR1 SQVTM and CDR2 ANQGSEA come from the germline V gene. The CDR3 loop is CSVVAQGYEQYF. CDR3 nucleotide sequence: TGCAGCGTTGTCGCTCAGGGCTACGAGCAGTACTTC.